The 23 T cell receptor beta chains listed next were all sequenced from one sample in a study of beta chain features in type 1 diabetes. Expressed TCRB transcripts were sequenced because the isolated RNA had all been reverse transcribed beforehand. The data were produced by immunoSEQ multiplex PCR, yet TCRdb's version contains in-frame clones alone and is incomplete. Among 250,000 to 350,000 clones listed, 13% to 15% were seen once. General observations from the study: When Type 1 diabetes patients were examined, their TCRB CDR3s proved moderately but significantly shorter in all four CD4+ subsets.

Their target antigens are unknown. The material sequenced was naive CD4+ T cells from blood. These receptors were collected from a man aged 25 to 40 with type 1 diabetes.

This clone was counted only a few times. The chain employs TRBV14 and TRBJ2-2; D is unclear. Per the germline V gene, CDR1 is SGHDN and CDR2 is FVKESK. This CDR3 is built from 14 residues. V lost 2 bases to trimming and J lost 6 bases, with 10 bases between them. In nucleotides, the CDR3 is TGTGCCAGCAGCCAAACAACGCGGTCCGGGGAGCTGTTTTTT. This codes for CASSQTTRSGELFF.

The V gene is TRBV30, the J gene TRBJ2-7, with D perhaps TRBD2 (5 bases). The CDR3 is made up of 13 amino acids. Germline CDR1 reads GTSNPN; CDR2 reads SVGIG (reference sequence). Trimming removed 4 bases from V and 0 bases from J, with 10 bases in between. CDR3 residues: CAWKSGSSYEQYF. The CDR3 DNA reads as TGTGCCTGGAAAAGCGGTAGCTCCTACGAGCAGTACTTC.

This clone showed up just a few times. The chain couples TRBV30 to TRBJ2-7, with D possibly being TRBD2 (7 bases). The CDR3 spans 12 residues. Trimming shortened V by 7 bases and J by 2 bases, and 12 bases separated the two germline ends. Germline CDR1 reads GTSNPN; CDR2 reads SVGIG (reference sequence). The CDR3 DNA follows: TGTGCCTCCCTGGGGGGGCCCTACGAGCAGTACTTC. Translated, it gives CASLGGPYEQYF.

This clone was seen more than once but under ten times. The CDR3 DNA reads as TGTGCCTCCACGGGGATTGGCGGCACAGATACGCAGTATTTT. It specifies CASTGIGGTDTQYF. This chain joins TRBV10-3 and TRBJ2-3, with D tentatively TRBD2 (5 bases). The CDR3 spans 14 residues. CDR1 is ENHRY and CDR2 is SYGVKD in the germline V gene. V was pared by 11 bases and J by 1 base, with 16 bases between.

CDR3 DNA sequence: TGTGCCAGCAGGAAATATCCTAGCGGGATCGCCATTAGCACAGATACGCAGTATTTT. As protein: CASRKYPSGIAISTDTQYF. The rearrangement links TRBV7-8 to TRBJ2-3; 9 bases are a match to TRBD2. The length of the CDR3 is 19 residues. The V segment lost 6 bases and the J segment 0 bases; nucleotides outside the gene matches: 16. From germline, CDR1 is SGHVS and CDR2 FQNEAQ.

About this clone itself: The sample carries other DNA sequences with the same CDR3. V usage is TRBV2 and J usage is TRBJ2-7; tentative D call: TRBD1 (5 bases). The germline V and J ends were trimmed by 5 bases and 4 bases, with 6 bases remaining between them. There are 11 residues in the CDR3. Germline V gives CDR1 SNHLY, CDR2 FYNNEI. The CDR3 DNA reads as TGTGCCAGCAGTACAGGATACGAGCAGTACTTC. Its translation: CASSTGYEQYF.

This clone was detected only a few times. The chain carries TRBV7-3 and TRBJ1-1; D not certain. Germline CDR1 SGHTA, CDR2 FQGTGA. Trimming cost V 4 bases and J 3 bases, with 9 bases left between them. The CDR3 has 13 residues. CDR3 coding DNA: TGTGCCAGCAGCTCTAGCAGAGACACTGAAGCTTTCTTT. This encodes CASSSSRDTEAFF.

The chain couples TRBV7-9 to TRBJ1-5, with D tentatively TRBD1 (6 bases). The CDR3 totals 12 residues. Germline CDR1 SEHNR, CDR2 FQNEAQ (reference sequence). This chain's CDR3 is CAGAGQNQPQHF. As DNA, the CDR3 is TGTGCGGGGGCAGGGCAAAATCAGCCCCAGCATTTT.

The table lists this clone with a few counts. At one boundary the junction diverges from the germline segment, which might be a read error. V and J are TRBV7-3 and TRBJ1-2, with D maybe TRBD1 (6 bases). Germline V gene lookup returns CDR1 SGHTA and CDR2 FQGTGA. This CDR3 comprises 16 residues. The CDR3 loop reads CASSLIPTGFYYGYTF. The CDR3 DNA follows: TGTGCCAGCAGCTTAATCCCTACAGGGTTCTACTACGGCTACACCTTC.

DNA for the CDR3: TGCAGTGCTAGACTTAACCGGGACTTATACTTC. Translated, it gives CSARLNRDLYF. The genes are TRBV20-1 and TRBJ2-4; possible D gene TRBD2, 6 bases. The germline V gene has CDR1 DFQATT and CDR2 SNEGSKA (reference sequence). Trimming removed 2 bases from V and 16 bases from J, with 15 bases in between. The CDR3 runs 11 residues.

CDR3 residues: CASSGGRYNEQFF. In DNA, the CDR3 is TGTGCCAGCAGCGGCGGGAGGTACAATGAGCAGTTCTTC. The V call is TRBV7-6, the J call TRBJ2-1; 8 bases match TRBD2. The germline V gene has CDR1 SGHVS and CDR2 FNYEAQ. The CDR3 is 13 residues long. J gave up 4 bases and V 5 bases, and 1 base lay outside the gene matches.

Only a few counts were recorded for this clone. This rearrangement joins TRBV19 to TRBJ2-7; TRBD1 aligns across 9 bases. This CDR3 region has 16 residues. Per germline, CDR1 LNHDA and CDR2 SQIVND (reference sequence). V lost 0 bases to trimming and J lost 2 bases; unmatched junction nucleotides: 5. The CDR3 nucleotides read TGTGCCAGTAGTATAGAAGCCGGGACAGGGACCTACGAGCAGTACTTC. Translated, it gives CASSIEAGTGTYEQYF.

The CDR3 sequence: CASSQTGVQETQYF. The CDR3 DNA sequence: TGTGCCAGCAGCCAGACAGGGGTCCAAGAGACCCAGTACTTC. The gene calls are TRBV7-9 and TRBJ2-5, with 8 nucleotides matching TRBD1. V was pared by 5 bases and J by 1 base, with 3 bases of the junction left unmatched. Looked up from germline, CDR1 is SEHNR and CDR2 is FQNEAQ (reference sequence). The CDR3 consists of 14 residues.

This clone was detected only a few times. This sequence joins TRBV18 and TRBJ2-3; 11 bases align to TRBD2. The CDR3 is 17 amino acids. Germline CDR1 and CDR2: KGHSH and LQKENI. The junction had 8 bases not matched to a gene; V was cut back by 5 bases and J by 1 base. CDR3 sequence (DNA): TGTGCCAGCTCATCGGGACGGGGACTAGCGGGCACAGATACGCAGTATTTT. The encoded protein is CASSSGRGLAGTDTQYF.

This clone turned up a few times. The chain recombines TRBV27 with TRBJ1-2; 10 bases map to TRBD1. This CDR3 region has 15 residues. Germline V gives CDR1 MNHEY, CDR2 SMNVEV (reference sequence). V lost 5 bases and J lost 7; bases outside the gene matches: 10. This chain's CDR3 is CASSPGDRGFSGYTF. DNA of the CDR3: TGTGCCAGCAGTCCGGGGGACAGGGGTTTTAGTGGCTACACCTTC.

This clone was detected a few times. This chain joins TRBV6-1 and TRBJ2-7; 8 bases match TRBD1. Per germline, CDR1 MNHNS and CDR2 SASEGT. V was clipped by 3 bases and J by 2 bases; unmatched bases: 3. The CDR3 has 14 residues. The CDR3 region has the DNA TGTGCCAGCAGTGACAGGGGGCAAACCTACGAGCAGTACTTC. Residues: CASSDRGQTYEQYF.

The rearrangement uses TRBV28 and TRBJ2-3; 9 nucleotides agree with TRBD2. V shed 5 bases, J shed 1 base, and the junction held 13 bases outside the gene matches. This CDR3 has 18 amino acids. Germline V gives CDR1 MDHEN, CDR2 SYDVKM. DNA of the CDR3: TGTGCCAGCAGTCCACCCCGGTTTGCGGGAGGGCGCACAGATACGCAGTATTTT. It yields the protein CASSPPRFAGGRTDTQYF. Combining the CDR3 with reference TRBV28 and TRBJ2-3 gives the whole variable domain DVKVTQSSRYLVKRTGEKVFLECVQDMDHENMFWYRQDPGLGLRLIYFSYDVKMKEKGDIPEGYSVSREKKERFSLILESASTNQTSMYLCASSPPRFAGGRTDTQYFGPGTRLTVL.

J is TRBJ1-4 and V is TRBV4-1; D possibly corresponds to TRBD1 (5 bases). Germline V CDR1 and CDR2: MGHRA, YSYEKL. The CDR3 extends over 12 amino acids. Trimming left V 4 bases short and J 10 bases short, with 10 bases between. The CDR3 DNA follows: TGCGCCAGCAGCCCGCGGGGGGGAAAACTGTTTTTT. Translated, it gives CASSPRGGKLFF.

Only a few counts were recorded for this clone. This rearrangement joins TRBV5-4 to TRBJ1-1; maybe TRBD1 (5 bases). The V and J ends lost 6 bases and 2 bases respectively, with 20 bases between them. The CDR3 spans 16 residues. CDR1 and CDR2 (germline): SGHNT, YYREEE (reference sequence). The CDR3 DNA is TGTGCCAGCACCTCCCCCGGGGGGGTTCGAAACACTGAAGCTTTCTTT. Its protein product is CASTSPGGVRNTEAFF.

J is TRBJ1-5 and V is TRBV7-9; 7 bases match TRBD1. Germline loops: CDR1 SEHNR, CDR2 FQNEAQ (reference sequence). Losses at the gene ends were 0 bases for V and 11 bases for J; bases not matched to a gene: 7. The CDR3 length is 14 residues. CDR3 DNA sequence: TGTGCCAGCAGCTTAGCCGAGACAGGGTCTGCCCAGCATTTT. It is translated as CASSLAETGSAQHF.

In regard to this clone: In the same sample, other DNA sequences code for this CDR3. Here the CDR3 reads CASSQISYEQYF. The CDR3, as DNA: TGTGCCAGCAGTCAGATATCCTACGAGCAGTACTTC. The chain carries TRBV28 and TRBJ2-7; D ambiguous. The CDR3 length is 12 residues. Trimming pared 5 bases from V and 1 base from J, leaving 6 bases between. Per germline, CDR1 MDHEN and CDR2 SYDVKM. Full variable domain (remainder filled in from reference TRBV28 and TRBJ2-7): DVKVTQSSRYLVKRTGEKVFLECVQDMDHENMFWYRQDPGLGLRLIYFSYDVKMKEKGDIPEGYSVSREKKERFSLILESASTNQTSMYLCASSQISYEQYFGPGTRLTVT.

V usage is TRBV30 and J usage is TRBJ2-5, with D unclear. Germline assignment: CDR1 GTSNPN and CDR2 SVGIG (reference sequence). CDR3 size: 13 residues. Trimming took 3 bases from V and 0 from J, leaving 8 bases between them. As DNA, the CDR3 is TGTGCCTGGAGCAGGATTAACCAAGAGACCCAGTACTTC. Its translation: CAWSRINQETQYF. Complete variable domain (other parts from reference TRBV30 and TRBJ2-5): SQTIHQWPATLVQPVGSPLSLECTVEGTSNPNLYWYRQAAGRGLQLLFYSVGIGQISSEVPQNLSASRPQDRQFILSSKKLLLSDSGFYLCAWSRINQETQYFGPGTRLLVL.

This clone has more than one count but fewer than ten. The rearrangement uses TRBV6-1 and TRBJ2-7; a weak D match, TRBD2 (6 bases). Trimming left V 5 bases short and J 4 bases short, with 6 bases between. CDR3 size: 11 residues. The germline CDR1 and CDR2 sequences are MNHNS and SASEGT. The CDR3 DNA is TGTGCCAGCAGTCGGGGGTACGAGCAGTACTTC. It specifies CASSRGYEQYF.